Sequencing of this T cell receptor (beta chain) was carried out in a study of shared clonotypes between healthy human individuals. Study in general: Donors had three CD4 naive, three CD4 memory, two CD8 naive and one CD8 memory plate apiece.

V gave up 5 bases and J gave up 5 bases, with 14 bases separating them. This CDR3 has 14 residues. The germline V gene encodes CDR1 SGHVS and CDR2 FQNEAQ. CD45RO-negative CD8 cells positively selected for CCR7 made up the naive population, which excluded terminally differentiated effector memory CD45RA+ cells. There were no recent acute infections or vaccinations among the donors, who were healthy HIV-negative adults. Findings of the study overall: The researchers took only blood, and tissue repertoires probably look different.

For this clone: What it recognizes is unknown.

Method: immunoSEQ multiplex PCR; TCRdb's copy keeps in-frame clones and lacks some. The sample yields about 870,000 clones, 80% to 95% seen once. This TCR derives from a man aged 25 to 45 in good health. The J gene is TRBJ2-3, the V gene TRBV7-8; tentative D call: TRBD2 (5 bases). The specimen sequenced was naive CD8+ T cells sorted from blood. CDR3 residues: CASSPIGMGDTQYF. Here the CDR3 DNA reads TGTGCCAGCAGCCCGATCGGGATGGGAGATACGCAGTATTTT.